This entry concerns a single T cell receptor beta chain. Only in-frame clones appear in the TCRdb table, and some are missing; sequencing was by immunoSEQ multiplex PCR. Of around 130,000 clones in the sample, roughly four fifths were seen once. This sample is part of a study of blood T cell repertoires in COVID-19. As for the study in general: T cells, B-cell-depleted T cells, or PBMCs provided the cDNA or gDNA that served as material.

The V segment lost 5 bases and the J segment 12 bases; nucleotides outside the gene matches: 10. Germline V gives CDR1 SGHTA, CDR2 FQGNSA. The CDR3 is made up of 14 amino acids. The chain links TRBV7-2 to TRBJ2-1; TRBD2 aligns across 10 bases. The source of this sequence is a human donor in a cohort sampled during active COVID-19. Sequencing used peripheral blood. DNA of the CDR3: TGTGCCAGCAGCCCGAGTAGCGGGGGGCCGGGGCAGTTCTTC. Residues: CASSPSSGGPGQFF.